This TCR beta chain was sequenced in a study of CD8+ T cells in alopecia areata. CDR1 and CDR2 from the germline V gene are LNHNV and YYDKDF (reference sequence). The CDR3 sequence is 13 residues long. Trimming removed 8 bases from V and 5 bases from J, with 13 bases in between. Treatment here: oral pan-JAK inhibitor, 5-10 mg twice daily. As the sequencing template, cDNA was produced by extracting RNA and reverse transcribing it. Only in-frame clones appear in the TCRdb table, and some are missing; sequencing was by immunoSEQ multiplex PCR. The table has 110,000 or so clones, roughly 56% seen once; the top ten hold 3% to 4%.

The receptor was isolated from a human donor with alopecia areata. The chain uses TRBV15 and TRBJ1-5; D is possibly TRBD1 (5 bases). Sample: CD4+ T cells sorted from blood, taken at week 24, from a patient treated with tofacitinib. CDR3 coding DNA: TGTGCCACCGCCTGGGGGATCGATCAGCCCCAGCATTTT. This codes for CATAWGIDQPQHF.